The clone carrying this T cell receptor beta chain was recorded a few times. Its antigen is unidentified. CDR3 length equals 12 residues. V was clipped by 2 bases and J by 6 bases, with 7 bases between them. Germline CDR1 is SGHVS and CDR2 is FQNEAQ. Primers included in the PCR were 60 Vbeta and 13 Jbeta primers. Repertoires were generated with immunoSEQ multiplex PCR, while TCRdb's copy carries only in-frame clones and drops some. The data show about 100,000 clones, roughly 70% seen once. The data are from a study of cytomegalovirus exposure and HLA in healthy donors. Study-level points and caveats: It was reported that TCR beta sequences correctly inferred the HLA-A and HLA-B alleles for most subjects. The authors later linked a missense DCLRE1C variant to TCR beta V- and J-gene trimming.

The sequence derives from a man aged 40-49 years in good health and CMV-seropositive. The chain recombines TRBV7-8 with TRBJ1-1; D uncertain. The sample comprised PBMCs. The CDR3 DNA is TGTGCCAGCAGCTTAAGCGGGGCTGAAGCTTTCTTT. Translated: CASSLSGAEAFF. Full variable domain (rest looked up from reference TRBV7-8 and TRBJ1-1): GAGVSQSPRYKVAKRGQDVALRCDPISGHVSLFWYQQALGQGPEFLTYFQNEAQLDKSGLPSDRFFAERPEGSVSTLKIQRTQQEDSAVYLCASSLSGAEAFFGQGTRLTVV.